This T cell receptor beta chain was sequenced for a study of cytomegalovirus exposure and HLA in healthy donors. Study conclusions and caveats: The listing of 150 to 200 TCR beta chains classed them as cytomegalovirus-associated. TCR beta V segments were, for the most part, productive about 87% or about 30% of the time in an earlier analysis.

Looked up from germline, CDR1 is MNHEY and CDR2 is SMNVEV (reference sequence). This CDR3 has 16 residues. V dropped 6 bases and J dropped 0; count of bases not matched to a gene: 8. On this clone itself: The antigen is unknown.

The PCR employed 60 Vbeta primers together with 13 Jbeta primers. As handled by the study authors: Later, 75 million to 100 million unique TCR beta chains were counted in an analysis, and approximately 9.9 million of them were shared. Profiled with immunoSEQ multiplex PCR; TCRdb holds only in-frame clones, not every one. The DNA was the basis for D and trimming; V, J and clone size are from that table. The data show around 35,000 clones, roughly 81% seen once. This chain connects TRBV27 to TRBJ1-5; 7 bases map to TRBD1. Sample: PBMCs. The clonotype originates from a man aged 25 to 40 in good health and CMV-seronegative. In DNA, the CDR3 is TGTGCCAGCAGCCCCTTACAGGGGTTTAGCAATCAGCCCCAGCATTTT. Encoded protein: CASSPLQGFSNQPQHF.